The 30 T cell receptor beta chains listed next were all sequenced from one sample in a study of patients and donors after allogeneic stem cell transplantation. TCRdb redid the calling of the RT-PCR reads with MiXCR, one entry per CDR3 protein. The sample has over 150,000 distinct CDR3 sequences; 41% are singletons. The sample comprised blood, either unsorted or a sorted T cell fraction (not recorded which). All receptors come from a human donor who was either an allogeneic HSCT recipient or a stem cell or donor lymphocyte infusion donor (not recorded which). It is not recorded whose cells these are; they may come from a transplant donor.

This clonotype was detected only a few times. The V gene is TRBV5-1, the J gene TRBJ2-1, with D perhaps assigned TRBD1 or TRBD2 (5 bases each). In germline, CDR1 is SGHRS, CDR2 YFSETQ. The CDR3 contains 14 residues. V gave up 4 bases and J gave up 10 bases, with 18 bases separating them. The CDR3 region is CASSPDGTRREQFF. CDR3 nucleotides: TGCGCCAGCAGCCCTGACGGGACCCGTCGGGAGCAGTTCTTC.

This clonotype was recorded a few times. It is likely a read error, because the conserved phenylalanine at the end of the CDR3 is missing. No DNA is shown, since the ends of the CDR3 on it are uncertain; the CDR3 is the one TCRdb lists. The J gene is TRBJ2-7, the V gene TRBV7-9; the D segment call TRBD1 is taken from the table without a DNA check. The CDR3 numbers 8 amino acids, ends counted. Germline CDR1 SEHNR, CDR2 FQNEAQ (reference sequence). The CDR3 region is CASTEQEM.

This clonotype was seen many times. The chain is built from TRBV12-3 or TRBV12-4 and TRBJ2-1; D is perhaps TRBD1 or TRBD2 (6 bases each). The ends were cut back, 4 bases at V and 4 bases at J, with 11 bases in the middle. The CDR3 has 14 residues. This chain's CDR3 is CASSWGALYNEQFF. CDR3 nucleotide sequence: TGTGCCAGCAGTTGGGGGGCCTTGTACAATGAGCAGTTCTTC.

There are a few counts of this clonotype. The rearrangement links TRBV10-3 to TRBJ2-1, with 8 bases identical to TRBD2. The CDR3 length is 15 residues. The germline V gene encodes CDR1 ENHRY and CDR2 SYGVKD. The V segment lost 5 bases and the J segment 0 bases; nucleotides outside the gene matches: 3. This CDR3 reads CAISTSGGSYNEQFF. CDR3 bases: TGTGCCATCAGTACTAGCGGAGGCTCCTACAATGAGCAGTTCTTC.

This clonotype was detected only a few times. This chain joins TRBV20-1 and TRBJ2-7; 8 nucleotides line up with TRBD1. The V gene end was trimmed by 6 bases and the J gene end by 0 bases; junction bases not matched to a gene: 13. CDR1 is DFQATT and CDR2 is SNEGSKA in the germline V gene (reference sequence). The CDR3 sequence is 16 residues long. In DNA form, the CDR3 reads TGCAGTGCCCTCTCCGGGACAGGAAACAGCTCCTACGAGCAGTACTTC. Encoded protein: CSALSGTGNSSYEQYF.

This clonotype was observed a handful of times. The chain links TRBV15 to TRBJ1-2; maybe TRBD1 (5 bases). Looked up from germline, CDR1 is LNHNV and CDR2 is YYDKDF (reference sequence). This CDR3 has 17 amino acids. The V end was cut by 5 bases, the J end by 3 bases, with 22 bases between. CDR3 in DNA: TGTGCCACCAGCCCCCCGCGGGGGGAAACCTCCGACTATGGCTACACCTTC. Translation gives CATSPPRGETSDYGYTF.

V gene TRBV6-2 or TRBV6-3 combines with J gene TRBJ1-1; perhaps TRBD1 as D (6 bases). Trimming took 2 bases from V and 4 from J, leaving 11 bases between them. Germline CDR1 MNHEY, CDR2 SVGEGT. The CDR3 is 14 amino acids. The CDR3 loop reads CASSYANRVTEAFF. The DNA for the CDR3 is TGTGCCAGCAGTTACGCTAACAGGGTCACTGAAGCTTTCTTT.

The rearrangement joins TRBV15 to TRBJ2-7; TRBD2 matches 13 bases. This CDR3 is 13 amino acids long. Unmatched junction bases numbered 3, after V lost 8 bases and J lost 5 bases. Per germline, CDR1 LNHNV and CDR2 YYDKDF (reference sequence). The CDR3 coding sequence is TGTGCCACCGAGGGACTAGCGGGAAACGAGCAGTACTTC. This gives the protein CATEGLAGNEQYF.

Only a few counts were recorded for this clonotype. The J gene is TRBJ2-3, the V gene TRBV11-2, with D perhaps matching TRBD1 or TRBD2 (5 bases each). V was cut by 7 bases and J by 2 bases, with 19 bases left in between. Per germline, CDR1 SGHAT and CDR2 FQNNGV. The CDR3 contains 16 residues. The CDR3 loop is CASTGAGRIYTDTQYF. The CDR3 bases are TGTGCCAGCACCGGGGCCGGGCGGATATACACAGATACGCAGTATTTT.

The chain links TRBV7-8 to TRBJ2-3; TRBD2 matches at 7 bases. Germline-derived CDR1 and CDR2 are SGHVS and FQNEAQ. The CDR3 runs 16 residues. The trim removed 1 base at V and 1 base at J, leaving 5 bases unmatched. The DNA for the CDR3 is TGTGCCAGCAGCTTAGAGAGCGGGGAAGGCACAGATACGCAGTATTTT. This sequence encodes CASSLESGEGTDTQYF.

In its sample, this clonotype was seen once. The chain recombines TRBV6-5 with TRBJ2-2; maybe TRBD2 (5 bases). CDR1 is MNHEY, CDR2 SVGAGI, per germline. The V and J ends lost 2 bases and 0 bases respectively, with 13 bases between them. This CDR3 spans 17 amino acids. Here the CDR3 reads CASSYSGGRPNTGELFF. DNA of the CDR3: TGTGCCAGCAGTTACAGCGGTGGCAGACCGAACACCGGGGAGCTGTTTTTT.

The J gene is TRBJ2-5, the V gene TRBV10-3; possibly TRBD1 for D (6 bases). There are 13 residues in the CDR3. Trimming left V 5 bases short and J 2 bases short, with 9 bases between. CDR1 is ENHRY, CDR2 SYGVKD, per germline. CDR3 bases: TGTGCCATCAGTCAGACAGGTCAAGAGACCCAGTACTTC. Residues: CAISQTGQETQYF.

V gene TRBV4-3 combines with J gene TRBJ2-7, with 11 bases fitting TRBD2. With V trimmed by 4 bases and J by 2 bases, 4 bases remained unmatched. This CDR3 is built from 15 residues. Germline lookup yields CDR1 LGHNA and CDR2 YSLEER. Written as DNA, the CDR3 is TGCGCCAGCAGCCGCGGGACTAGCGGTCCCTACGAGCAGTACTTC. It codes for CASSRGTSGPYEQYF.

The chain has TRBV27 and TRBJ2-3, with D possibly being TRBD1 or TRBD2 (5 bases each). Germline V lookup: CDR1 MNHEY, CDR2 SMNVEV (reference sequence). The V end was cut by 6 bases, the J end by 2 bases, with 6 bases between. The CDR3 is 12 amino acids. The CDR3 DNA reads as TGTGCCAGCAGGGGGGACACAGATACGCAGTATTTT. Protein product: CASRGDTDTQYF.

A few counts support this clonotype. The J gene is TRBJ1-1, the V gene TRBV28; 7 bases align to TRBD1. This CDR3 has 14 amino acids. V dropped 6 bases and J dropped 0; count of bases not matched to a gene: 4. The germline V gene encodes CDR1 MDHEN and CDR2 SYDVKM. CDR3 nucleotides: TGTGCCAGCAGGGGGACAGCTATGAACACTGAAGCTTTCTTT. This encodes CASRGTAMNTEAFF. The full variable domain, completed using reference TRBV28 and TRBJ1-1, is DVKVTQSSRYLVKRTGEKVFLECVQDMDHENMFWYRQDPGLGLRLIYFSYDVKMKEKGDIPEGYSVSREKKERFSLILESASTNQTSMYLCASRGTAMNTEAFFGQGTRLTVV.

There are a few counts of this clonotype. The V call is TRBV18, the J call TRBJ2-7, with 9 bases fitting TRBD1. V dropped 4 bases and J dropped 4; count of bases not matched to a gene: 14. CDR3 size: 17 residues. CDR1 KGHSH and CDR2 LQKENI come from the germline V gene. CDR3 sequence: CASSLTTPGQGSYEQYF. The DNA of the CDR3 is TGTGCCAGCTCACTTACAACACCGGGACAGGGATCTTACGAGCAGTACTTC.

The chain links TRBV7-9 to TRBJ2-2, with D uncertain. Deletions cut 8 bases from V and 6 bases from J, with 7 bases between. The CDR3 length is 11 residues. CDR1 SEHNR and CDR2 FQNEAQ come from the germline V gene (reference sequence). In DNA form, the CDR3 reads TGTGCCAGCCCGCTTTCCGGGGAGCTGTTTTTT. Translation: CASPLSGELFF.

CDR3 amino acids: CASSLRLAGENEQFF. As DNA, the CDR3 is TGTGCCAGCAGCTTAAGACTAGCGGGAGAAAATGAGCAGTTCTTC. The rearrangement uses TRBV7-9 and TRBJ2-1; 12 bases align to TRBD2. Germline V CDR1 and CDR2: SEHNR, FQNEAQ (reference sequence). The CDR3 spans 15 residues. Germline trimming cut 2 bases from V and 7 bases from J; bases unmatched to any gene: 3. The full variable domain, its missing parts supplied by reference TRBV7-9 and TRBJ2-1, is DTGVSQNPRHKITKRGQNVTFRCDPISEHNRLYWYRQTLGQGPEFLTYFQNEAQLEKSRLLSDRFSAERPKGSFSTLEIQRTEQGDSAMYLCASSLRLAGENEQFFGPGTRLTVL.

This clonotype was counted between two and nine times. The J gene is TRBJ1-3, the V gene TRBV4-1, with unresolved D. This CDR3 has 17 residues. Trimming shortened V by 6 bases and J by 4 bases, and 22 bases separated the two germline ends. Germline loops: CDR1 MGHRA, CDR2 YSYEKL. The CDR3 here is CASSLARLIERGNTIYF. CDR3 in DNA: TGCGCCAGCAGTCTCGCTAGATTGATTGAAAGGGGAAACACCATATATTTT.

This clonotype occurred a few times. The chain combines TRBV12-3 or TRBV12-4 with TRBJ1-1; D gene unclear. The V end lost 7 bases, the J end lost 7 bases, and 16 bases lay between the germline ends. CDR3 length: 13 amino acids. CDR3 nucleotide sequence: TGTGCCAGCACCCCGTGGGGTACCAATGAAGCTTTCTTT. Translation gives CASTPWGTNEAFF.

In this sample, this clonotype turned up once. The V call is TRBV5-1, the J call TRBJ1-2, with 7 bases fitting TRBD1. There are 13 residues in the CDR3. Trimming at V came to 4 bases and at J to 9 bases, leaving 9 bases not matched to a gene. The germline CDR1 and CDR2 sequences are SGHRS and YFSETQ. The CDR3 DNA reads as TGCGCCAGCAGCGCCGCACAGGGGATGAGCTACACCTTC. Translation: CASSAAQGMSYTF.

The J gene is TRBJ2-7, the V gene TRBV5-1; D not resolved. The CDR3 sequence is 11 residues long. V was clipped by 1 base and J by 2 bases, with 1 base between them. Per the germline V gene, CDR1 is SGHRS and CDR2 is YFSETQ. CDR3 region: CASSLPYEQYF. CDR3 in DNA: TGCGCCAGCAGCTTGCCCTACGAGCAGTACTTC.

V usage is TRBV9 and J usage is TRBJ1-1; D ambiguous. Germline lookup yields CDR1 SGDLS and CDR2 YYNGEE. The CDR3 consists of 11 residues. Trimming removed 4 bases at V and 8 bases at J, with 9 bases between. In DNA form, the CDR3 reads TGTGCCAGCAGCCCCCAAAGCGAAGCTTTCTTT. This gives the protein CASSPQSEAFF.

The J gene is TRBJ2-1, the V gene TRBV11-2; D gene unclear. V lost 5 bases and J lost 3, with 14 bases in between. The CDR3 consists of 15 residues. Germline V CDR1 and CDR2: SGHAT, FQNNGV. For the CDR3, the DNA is TGTGCCAGCAGCCAACCTGGACGACTCTACAATGAGCAGTTCTTC. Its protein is CASSQPGRLYNEQFF.

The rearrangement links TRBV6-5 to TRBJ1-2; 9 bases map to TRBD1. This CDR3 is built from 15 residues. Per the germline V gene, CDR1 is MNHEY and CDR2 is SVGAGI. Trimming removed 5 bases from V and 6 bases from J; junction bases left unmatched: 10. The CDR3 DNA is TGTGCCAGCAGTGACCCGGGACAGGGTGGCGATGGCTACACCTTC. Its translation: CASSDPGQGGDGYTF.

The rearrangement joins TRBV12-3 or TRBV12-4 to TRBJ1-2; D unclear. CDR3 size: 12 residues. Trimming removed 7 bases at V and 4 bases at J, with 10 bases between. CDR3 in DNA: TGTGCCAGCACCTCGTTGGTCTATGGCTACACCTTC. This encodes CASTSLVYGYTF.

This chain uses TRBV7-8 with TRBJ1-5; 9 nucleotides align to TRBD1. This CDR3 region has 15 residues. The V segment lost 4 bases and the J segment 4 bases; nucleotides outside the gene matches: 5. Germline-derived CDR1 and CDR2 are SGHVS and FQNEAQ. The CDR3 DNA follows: TGTGCCAGCAGCTGGAAGGGGACAGGGAATCAGCCCCAGCATTTT. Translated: CASSWKGTGNQPQHF.

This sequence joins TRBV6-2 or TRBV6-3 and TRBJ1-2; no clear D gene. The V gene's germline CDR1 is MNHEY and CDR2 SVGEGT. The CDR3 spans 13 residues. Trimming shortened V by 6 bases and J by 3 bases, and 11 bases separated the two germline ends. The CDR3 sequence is CASRPSAYYGYTF. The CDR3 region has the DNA TGTGCCAGCAGGCCCTCTGCGTACTATGGCTACACCTTC.

CDR3 protein: CASSSIQTHNEQFF. The CDR3 DNA is TGTGCCAGTAGTTCCATCCAAACCCACAATGAGCAGTTCTTC. The chain combines TRBV19 with TRBJ2-1; D gene ambiguous. Germline CDR1 and CDR2: LNHDA and SQIVND (reference sequence). The V and J ends lost 5 bases and 5 bases respectively, with 13 bases between them. The CDR3 is 14 residues long. Based on the CDR3 plus reference TRBV19 and TRBJ2-1, the full variable domain is DGGITQSPKYLFRKEGQNVTLSCEQNLNHDAMYWYRQDPGQGLRLIYYSQIVNDFQKGDIAEGYSVSREKKESFPLTVTSAQKNPTAFYLCASSSIQTHNEQFFGPGTRLTVL.

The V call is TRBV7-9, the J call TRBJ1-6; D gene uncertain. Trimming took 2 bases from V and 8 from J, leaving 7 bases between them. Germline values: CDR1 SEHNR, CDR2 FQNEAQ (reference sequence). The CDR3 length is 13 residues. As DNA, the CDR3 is TGTGCCAGCAGCTTATTGGCTCATTCACCCCTCCACTTT. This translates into CASSLLAHSPLHF.